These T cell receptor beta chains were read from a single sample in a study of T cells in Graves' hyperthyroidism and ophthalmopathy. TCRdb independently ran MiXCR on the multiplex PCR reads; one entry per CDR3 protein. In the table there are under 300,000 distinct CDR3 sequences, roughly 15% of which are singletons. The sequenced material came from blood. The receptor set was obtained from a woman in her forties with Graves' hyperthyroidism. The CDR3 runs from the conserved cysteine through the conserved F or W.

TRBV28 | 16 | CASSLLGGQGTYEQYF
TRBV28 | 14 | CASKGDRINQPQHF
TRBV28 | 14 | CASSTHGGGYEQYF
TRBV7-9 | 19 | CASSPRLGTPSGFYNEQFF
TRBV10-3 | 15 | CAISERSGSPYEQYF
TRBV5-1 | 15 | CASSLAGGSSYEQYF
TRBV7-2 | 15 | CASSLALDIYNEQFF
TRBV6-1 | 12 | CASHRGHTEAFF
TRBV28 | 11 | CASVVNGVTFF
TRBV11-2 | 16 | CASSPLRTKMNTEAFF
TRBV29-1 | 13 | CSVETFVPDTQYF
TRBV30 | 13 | CAWMGQVNTEAFF
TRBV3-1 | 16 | CASSPSGLADLYEQYF
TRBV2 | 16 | CASSEENGPYQETQYF
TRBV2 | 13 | CASNRDRDEEQYF
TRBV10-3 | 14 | CAISESGGRETQYF
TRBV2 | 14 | CASSVRGPPYTIYF
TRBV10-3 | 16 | CAISESTAGAAGELFF
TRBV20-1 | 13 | CSAQTGSGQPQHF
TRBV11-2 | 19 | CASSLFPTSGKGTYNEQFF
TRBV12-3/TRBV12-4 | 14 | CASRDGTGAYEQYF
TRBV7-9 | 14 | CASSRQGRGAEAFF
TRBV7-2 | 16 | CASSQSSGSGENIQYF
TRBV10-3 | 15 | CAISVSGRKADTQYF
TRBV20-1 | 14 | CSARGTGDLQPQHF
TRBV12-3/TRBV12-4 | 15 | CASSHTSGGGDTQYF
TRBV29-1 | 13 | CSAAKVGNTEAFF
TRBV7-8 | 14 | CASSPSEAQREQYF
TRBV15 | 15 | CATRGRDPGANVLTF
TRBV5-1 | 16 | CASSVDRGATNEKLFF
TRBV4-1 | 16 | CASSQGAGRTNYGYTF
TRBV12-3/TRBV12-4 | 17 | CASSLSRLAGWGETQYF
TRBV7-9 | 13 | CASSFDRVRGYTF
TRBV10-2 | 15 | CASSRSGSWTDTQYF
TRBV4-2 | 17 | CASSQEQGPHSNQPQHF
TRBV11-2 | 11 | CASSIGNTIYF
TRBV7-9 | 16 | CASSLWASDAADTQYF
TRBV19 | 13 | CASTLYDNQPQHF
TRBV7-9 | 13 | CASSSSGSYEQYF
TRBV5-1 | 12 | CASSELAREQFF
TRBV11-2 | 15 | CASSRPGRGQTEAFF
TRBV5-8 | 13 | CASSAQGSEKLFF
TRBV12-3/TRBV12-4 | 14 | CASSLFSGSYEQYF
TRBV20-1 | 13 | CSATTASNYGYTF
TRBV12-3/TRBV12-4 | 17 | CASSLVLWGQGVEKLFF
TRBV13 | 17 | CASSLGRRLLAYNEQYF
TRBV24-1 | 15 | CATSDPSTGGETQYF
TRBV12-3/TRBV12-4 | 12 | CASRLEDTEAFF
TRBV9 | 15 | CASSARQGGINEQFF
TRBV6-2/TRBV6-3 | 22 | CASSYPIDRSYNRGSSYNEQFF
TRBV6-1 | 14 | CASFRSGQKPEAFF